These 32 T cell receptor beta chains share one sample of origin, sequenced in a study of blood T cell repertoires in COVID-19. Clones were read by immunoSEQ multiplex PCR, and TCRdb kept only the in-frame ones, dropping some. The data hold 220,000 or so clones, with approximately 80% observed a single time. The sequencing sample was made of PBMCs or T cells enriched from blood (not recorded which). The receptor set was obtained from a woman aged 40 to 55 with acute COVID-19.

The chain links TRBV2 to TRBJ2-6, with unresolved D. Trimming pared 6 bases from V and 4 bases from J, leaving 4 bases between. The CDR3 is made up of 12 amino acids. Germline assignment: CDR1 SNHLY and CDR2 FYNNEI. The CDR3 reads CASSSGANVLTF. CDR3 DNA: TGTGCCAGCAGCTCCGGGGCCAACGTCCTGACTTTC.

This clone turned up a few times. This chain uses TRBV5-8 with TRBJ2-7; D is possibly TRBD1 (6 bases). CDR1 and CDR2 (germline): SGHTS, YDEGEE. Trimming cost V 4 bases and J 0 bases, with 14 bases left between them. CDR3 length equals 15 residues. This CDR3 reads CASSRTGIYSYEQYF. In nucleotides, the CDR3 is TGTGCCAGCAGCCGAACAGGGATTTACTCCTACGAGCAGTACTTC.

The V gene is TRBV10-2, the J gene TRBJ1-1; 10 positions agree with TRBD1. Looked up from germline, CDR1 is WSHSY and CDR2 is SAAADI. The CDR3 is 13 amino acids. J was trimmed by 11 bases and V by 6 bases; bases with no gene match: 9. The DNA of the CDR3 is TGCGCCAGCAGAGCCGACAGGGGGCGGCAGGCTTTCTTT. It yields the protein CASRADRGRQAFF.

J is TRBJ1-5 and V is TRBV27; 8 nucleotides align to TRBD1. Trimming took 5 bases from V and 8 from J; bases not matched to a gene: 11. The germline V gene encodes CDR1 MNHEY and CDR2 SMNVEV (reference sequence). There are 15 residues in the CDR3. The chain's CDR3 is CASSPQQGGREPQHF. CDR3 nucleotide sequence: TGTGCCAGCAGTCCACAACAGGGGGGGAGAGAGCCCCAGCATTTT.

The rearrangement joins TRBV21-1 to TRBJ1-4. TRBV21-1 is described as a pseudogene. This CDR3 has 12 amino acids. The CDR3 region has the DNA TGTGCCAGCAGAACTACTAATGAAAAACTGTTTTTT. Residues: CASRTTNEKLFF.

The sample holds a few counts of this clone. CDR3 DNA: TGTGCCAGCAGCCTGCTCTGGCGGCAAGAGACCCAGTACTTC. It translates to CASSLLWRQETQYF. The V and J genes are TRBV3-1 (or the pseudogene TRBV3-2) and TRBJ2-5; D gene unclear. With 4 bases removed from V and 2 bases from J, the gap between germline ends came to 11 bases. The germline gives CDR1 LGHDT, CDR2 YNNKEL (reference sequence). This CDR3 region has 14 residues.

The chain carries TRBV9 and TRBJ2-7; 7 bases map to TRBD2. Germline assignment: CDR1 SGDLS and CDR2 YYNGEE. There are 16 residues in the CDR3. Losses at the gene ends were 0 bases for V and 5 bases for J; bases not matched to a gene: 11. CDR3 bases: TGTGCCAGCAGCGTAGAGAAAGGGAGGGATGCCCACGAGCAGTACTTC. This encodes CASSVEKGRDAHEQYF.

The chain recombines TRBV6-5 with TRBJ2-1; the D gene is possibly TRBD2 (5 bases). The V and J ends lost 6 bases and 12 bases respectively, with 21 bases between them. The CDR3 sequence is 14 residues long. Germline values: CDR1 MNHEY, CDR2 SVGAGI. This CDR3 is CASRAFLEGRAQFF. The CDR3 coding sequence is TGTGCCAGCAGGGCCTTTCTTGAGGGAAGGGCGCAGTTCTTC.

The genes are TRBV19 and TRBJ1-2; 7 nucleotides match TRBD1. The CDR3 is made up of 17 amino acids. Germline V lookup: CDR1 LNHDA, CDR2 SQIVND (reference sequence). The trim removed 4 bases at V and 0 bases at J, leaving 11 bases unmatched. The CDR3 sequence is CASSKGNRGPTNYGYTF. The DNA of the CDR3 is TGTGCCAGTAGTAAGGGAAACAGGGGACCGACTAACTATGGCTACACCTTC.

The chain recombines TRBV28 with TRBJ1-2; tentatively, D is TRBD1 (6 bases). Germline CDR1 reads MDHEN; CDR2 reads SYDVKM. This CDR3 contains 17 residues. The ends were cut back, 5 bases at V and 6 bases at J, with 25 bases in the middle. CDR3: CASSLNPLQGADNGYTF. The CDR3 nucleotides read TGTGCCAGCAGTCTCAACCCGCTACAGGGAGCGGATAATGGCTACACCTTC.

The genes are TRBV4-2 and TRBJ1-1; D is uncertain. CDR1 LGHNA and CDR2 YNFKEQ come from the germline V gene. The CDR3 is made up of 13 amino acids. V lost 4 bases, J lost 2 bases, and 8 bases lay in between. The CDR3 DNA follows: TGTGCCAGCAGCCCTATGAGAAACACTGAAGCTTTCTTT. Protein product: CASSPMRNTEAFF.

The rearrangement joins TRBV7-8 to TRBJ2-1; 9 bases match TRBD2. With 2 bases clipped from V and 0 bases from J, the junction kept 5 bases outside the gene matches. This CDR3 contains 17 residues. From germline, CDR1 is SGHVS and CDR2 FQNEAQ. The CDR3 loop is CASSLHETSGSYNEQFF. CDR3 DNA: TGTGCCAGCAGCTTACACGAGACTAGCGGCTCCTACAATGAGCAGTTCTTC.

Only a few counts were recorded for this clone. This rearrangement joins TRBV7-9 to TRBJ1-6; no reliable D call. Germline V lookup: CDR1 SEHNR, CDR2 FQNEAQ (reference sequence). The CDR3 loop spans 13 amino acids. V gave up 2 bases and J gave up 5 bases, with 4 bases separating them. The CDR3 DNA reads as TGTGCCAGCAGCTTACAGGATAATTCACCCCTCCACTTT. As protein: CASSLQDNSPLHF.

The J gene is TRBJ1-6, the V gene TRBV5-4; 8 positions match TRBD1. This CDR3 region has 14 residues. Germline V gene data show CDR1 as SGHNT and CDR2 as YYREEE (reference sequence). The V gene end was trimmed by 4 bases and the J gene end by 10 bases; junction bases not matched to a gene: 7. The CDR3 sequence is CASSPTGGGSPLHF. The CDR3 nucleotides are TGTGCCAGCAGCCCCACAGGGGGAGGGTCACCCCTCCACTTT.

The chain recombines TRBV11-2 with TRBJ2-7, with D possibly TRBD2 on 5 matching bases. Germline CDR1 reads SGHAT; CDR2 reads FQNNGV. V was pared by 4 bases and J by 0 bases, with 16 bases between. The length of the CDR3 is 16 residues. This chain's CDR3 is CASSSPAGKSSYEQYF. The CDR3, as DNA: TGTGCCAGCAGCTCCCCGGCCGGGAAGAGCTCCTACGAGCAGTACTTC.

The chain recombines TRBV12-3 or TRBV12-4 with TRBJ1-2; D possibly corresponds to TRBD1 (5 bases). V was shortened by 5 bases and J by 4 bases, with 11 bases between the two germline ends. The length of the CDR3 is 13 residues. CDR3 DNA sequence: TGTGCCAGCAGTAGCGACAGAGCCTATGGCTACACCTTC. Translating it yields CASSSDRAYGYTF.

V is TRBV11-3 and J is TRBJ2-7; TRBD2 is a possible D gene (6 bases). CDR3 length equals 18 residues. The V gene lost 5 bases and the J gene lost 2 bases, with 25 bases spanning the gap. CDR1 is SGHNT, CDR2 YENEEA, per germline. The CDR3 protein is CASSLRVLIAARPYEQYF. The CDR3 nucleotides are TGTGCCAGCAGCCTCCGGGTATTGATAGCGGCGAGGCCCTACGAGCAGTACTTC.

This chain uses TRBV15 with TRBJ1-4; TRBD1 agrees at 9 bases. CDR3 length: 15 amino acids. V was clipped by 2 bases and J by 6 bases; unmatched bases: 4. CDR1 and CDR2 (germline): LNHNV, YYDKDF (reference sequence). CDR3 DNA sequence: TGTGCCACCAGCAGACGGACAGGGGAGGATGAAAAACTGTTTTTT. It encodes CATSRRTGEDEKLFF.

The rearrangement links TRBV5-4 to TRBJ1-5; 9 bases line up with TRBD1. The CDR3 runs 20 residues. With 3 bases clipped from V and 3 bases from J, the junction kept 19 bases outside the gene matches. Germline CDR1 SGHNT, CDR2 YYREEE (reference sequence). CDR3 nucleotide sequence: TGTGCCAGCAGCTCCTTAACCAATCCGGGACAGGGAGGAAACAATCAGCCCCAGCATTTT. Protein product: CASSSLTNPGQGGNNQPQHF. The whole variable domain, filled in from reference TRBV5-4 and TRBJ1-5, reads ETGVTQSPTHLIKTRGQQVTLRCSSQSGHNTVSWYQQALGQGPQFIFQYYREEENGRGNFPPRFSGLQFPNYSSELNVNALELDDSALYLCASSSLTNPGQGGNNQPQHFGDGTRLSIL.

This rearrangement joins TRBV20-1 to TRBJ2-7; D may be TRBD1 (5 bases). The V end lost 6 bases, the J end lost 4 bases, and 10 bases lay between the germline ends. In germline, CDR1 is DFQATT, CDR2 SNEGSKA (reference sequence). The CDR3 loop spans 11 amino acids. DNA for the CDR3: TGCAGTGCCCGACAGATTTACGAGCAGTACTTC. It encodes CSARQIYEQYF.

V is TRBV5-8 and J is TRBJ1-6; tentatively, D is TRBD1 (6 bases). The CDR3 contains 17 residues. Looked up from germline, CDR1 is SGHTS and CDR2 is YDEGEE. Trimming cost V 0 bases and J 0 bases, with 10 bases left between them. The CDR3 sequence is CASSLVGRGSYNSPLHF. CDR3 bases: TGTGCCAGCAGCTTGGTGGGCAGGGGCTCCTATAATTCACCCCTCCACTTT. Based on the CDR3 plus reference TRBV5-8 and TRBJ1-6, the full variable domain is EAGVTQSPTHLIKTRGQQATLRCSPISGHTSVYWYQQALGLGLQFLLWYDEGEERNRGNFPPRFSGRQFPNYSSELNVNALELEDSALYLCASSLVGRGSYNSPLHFGNGTRLTVT.

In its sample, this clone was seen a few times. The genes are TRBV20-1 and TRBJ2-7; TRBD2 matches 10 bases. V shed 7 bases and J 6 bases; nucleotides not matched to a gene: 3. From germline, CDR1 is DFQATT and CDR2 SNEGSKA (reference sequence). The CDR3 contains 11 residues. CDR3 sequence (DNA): TGCAGTGTTAGCGGGAGGAGCGAGCAGTACTTC. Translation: CSVSGRSEQYF.

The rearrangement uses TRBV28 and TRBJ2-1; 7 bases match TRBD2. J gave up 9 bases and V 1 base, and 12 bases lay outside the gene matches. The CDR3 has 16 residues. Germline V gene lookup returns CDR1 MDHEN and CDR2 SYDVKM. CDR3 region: CASSLFRGRIPGEQFF. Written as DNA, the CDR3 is TGTGCCAGCAGTTTATTTCGCGGGAGAATTCCCGGTGAGCAGTTCTTC.

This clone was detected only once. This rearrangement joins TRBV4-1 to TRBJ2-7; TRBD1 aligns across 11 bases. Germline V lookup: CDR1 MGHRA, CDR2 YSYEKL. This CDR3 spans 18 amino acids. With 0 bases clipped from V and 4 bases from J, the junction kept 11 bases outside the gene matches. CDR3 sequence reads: CASSQEVGPGTGGYEQYF. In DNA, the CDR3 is TGCGCCAGCAGCCAAGAAGTGGGACCCGGGACAGGGGGGTACGAGCAGTACTTC.

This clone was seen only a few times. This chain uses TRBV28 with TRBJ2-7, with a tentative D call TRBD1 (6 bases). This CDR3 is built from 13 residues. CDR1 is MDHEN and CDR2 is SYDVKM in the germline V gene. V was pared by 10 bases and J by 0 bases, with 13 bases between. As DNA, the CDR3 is TGTGCCATCCAGCGGACAGCCTCCTACGAGCAGTACTTC. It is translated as CAIQRTASYEQYF.

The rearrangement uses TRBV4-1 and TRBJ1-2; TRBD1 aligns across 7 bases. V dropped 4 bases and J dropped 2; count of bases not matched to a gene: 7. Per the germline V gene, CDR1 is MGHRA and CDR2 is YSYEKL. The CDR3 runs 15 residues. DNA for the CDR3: TGCGCCAGCAGCCCCGGGACAGCTATCAACTATGGCTACACCTTC. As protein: CASSPGTAINYGYTF.

CDR3 protein: CASSKDDRDSEKLFF. DNA for the CDR3: TGTGCCAGCAGCAAGGATGACAGGGATAGTGAAAAACTGTTTTTT. V and J are TRBV21-1 and TRBJ1-4; the D call in the table, TRBD1, was not verified against the DNA. TRBV21-1 is a pseudogene. The CDR3 is made up of 15 amino acids.

Here the CDR3 reads CASSLRRGAWETQYF. The CDR3 DNA sequence: TGTGCCAGCAGCTTACGGCGGGGGGCTTGGGAGACCCAGTACTTC. This rearrangement joins TRBV13 to TRBJ2-5, with TRBD2 matching over 8 bases. CDR1 PRHDT and CDR2 FYEKMQ come from the germline V gene (reference sequence). The CDR3 has 15 amino acids. Trimming removed 2 bases from V and 5 bases from J; junction bases left unmatched: 7. Complete variable domain (other parts from reference TRBV13 and TRBJ2-5): AAGVIQSPRHLIKEKRETATLKCYPIPRHDTVYWYQQGPGQDPQFLISFYEKMQSDKGSIPDRFSAQQFSDYHSELNMSSLELGDSALYFCASSLRRGAWETQYFGPGTRLLVL.

CDR3 nucleotide sequence: TGTGCCATTGGACATGGGGACACCGGGGAGCTGTTTTTT. This translates into CAIGHGDTGELFF. The rearrangement joins TRBV28 to TRBJ2-2; weak D call: TRBD1 (5 bases). The germline V and J ends were trimmed by 10 bases and 3 bases, with 12 bases remaining between them. CDR1 MDHEN and CDR2 SYDVKM come from the germline V gene. This CDR3 comprises 13 residues.

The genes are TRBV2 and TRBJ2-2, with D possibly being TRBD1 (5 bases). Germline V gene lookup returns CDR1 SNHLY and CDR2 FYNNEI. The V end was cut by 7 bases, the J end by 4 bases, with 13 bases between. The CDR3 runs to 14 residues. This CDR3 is CASTDTVGTGELFF. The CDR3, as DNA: TGTGCCAGCACGGACACAGTGGGCACCGGGGAGCTGTTTTTT.

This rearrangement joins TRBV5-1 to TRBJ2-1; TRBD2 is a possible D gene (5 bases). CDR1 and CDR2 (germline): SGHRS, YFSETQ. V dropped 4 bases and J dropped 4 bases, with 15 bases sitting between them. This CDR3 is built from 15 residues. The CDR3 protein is CASSPGGGLYNEQFF. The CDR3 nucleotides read TGCGCCAGCAGCCCCGGCGGCGGGTTATACAATGAGCAGTTCTTC.

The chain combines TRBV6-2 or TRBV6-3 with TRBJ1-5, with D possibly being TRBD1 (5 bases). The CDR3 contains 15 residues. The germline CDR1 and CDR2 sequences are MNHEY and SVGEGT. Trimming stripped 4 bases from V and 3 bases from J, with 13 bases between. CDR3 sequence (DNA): TGTGCCAGCAGTTGGGGTAGGGGTTACAATCAGCCCCAGCATTTT. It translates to CASSWGRGYNQPQHF.